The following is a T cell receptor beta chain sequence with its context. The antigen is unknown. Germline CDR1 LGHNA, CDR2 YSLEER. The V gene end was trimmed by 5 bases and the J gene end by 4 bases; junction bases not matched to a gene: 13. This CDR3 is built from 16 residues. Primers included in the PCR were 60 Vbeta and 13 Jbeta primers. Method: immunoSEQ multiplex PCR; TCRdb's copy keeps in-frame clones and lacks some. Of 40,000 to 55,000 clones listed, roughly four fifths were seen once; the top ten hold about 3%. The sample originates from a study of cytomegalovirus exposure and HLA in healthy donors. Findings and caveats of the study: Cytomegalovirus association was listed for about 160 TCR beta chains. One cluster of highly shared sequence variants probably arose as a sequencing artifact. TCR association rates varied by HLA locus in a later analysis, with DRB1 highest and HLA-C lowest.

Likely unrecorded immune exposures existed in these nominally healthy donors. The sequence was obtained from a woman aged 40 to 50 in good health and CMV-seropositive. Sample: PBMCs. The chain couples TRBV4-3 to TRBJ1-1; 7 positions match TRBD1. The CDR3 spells CASSDGTASSITEAFF. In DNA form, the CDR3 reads TGCGCCAGCAGCGACGGGACAGCGTCCTCCATCACTGAAGCTTTCTTT.